A few counts support the clone carrying this TCR beta chain. Its antigen is not identified. The sample originates from a study of cytomegalovirus exposure and HLA in healthy donors. At the level of the study: From donors who were HLA-typed, an early data release held about 85 million unique TCRs.

The CDR3 runs to 15 residues. Germline CDR1 SGHRS, CDR2 YFSETQ. V gave up 9 bases and J gave up 4 bases; unmatched junction bases: 12. Findings of the study overall: Among TCR beta chains, those listed as cytomegalovirus-associated numbered under 200. The records held CMV serostatus as the only immune exposure information.

The primer mix had 60 Vbeta and 13 Jbeta primers. This table comes from immunoSEQ multiplex PCR, and its TCRdb copy is limited to in-frame clones, with some not included. Altogether fewer than 200,000 clones are present, over 65% being singletons, with the ten largest covering less than 0.9%. The specimen was PBMCs. This TCR was recovered from a female donor in good health and CMV-seronegative. This chain links TRBV5-1 with TRBJ2-2; 7 positions match TRBD1. CDR3 protein: CATNPGTAFTGELFF. The CDR3, as DNA: TGCGCCACCAACCCCGGGACAGCCTTCACCGGGGAGCTGTTTTTT.